These 19 T cell receptor beta chains were sequenced from one sample in a study of response to subunit inactivated influenza vaccine. TCRdb ran MiXCR on the RT-PCR reads and lists one entry per CDR3 protein. The top ten clones hold roughly 11% of a sample with 550,000 to 800,000 distinct CDR3 sequences, 15% to 17% of them seen once. The sample in question was PBMCs from blood, obtained about 11 days after vaccination. The receptor set was obtained from a man aged 50-60 years who received an inactivated influenza vaccine.

This clonotype was counted only a few times. The chain recombines TRBV28 with TRBJ2-1, with D maybe TRBD2 (6 bases). CDR3 size: 15 residues. Trimming shortened V by 0 bases and J by 4 bases, and 10 bases separated the two germline ends. CDR1 MDHEN and CDR2 SYDVKM come from the germline V gene. CDR3 DNA: TGTGCCAGCAGTTTATGGACTAGTCTTTACAATGAGCAGTTCTTC. This codes for CASSLWTSLYNEQFF.

This clonotype has at least ten counts. This chain joins TRBV4-3 and TRBJ2-3; D is unclear. CDR1 and CDR2 from the germline V gene are LGHNA and YSLEER. Trimming took 0 bases from V and 6 from J, leaving 7 bases between them. CDR3 length: 13 residues. CDR3 nucleotide sequence: TGCGCCAGCAGCCAAGATTTTCGGGATACGCAGTATTTT. Translated: CASSQDFRDTQYF.

This clonotype turned up a few times. This chain joins TRBV3-1 and TRBJ2-7; 7 nucleotides agree with TRBD1. CDR1 is LGHDT, CDR2 YNNKEL, per germline (reference sequence). The V segment lost 4 bases and the J segment 6 bases; nucleotides outside the gene matches: 6. The CDR3 loop spans 13 amino acids. The CDR3 nucleotides read TGTGCCAGCAGCCCTAGGGGGCCCAGCGAGCAGTACTTC. Translation gives CASSPRGPSEQYF.

V and J are TRBV5-6 and TRBJ2-2; TRBD2 matches 9 bases. Germline V lookup: CDR1 SGHDT, CDR2 YYEEEE. CDR3 size: 16 residues. V gave up 2 bases and J gave up 6 bases; unmatched junction bases: 8. In DNA form, the CDR3 reads TGTGCCAGCAGCTTCGTCCAGCGGGGGGTCCCCGGGGAGCTGTTTTTT. Protein sequence: CASSFVQRGVPGELFF.

The sample holds a few counts of this clonotype. The gene calls are TRBV6-6 and TRBJ1-2; no definite D call. The germline CDR1 and CDR2 sequences are MNHNY and SVGAGI (reference sequence). Trimming stripped 7 bases from V and 3 bases from J, with 12 bases between. The CDR3 runs 13 residues. This CDR3 reads CASTKEGDYGYTF. The CDR3 DNA follows: TGTGCCAGCACCAAAGAGGGAGACTATGGCTACACCTTC.

The sample holds a few counts of this clonotype. The V call is TRBV9, the J call TRBJ2-7; unclear D gene. CDR1 SGDLS and CDR2 YYNGEE come from the germline V gene. V was clipped by 3 bases and J by 5 bases, with 12 bases between them. The CDR3 is 13 residues long. CDR3 region: CASSARDPHEQYF. The DNA for the CDR3 is TGTGCCAGCAGCGCCCGAGACCCCCACGAGCAGTACTTC.

Concerning this clonotype: Compared with germline, one end of the junction differs, possibly owing to a read error. The chain has TRBV4-3 and TRBJ2-3; D remains unclear. Germline lookup yields CDR1 LGHNA and CDR2 YSLEER. The CDR3 has 15 amino acids. The CDR3 is CTSSQDYTSTDTQYF. For the CDR3, the DNA is TGCACCAGCAGCCAAGATTACACAAGCACAGATACGCAGTATTTT.

V usage is TRBV7-8 and J usage is TRBJ2-3; TRBD2 aligns across 10 bases. After removal of 7 bases from V and 3 bases from J, the junction contained 10 bases not matched to a gene. Germline V gives CDR1 SGHVS, CDR2 FQNEAQ. This CDR3 is 16 amino acids long. In DNA, the CDR3 is TGTGCCAGCACCCATCGGACTAGCGGCTTAACAGATACGCAGTATTTT. It encodes CASTHRTSGLTDTQYF.

This clonotype was observed a few times. This chain connects TRBV15 to TRBJ1-6, with 7 bases that match TRBD1. Germline loops: CDR1 LNHNV, CDR2 YYDKDF (reference sequence). V lost 0 bases to trimming and J lost 6 bases; unmatched junction nucleotides: 2. The CDR3 contains 15 residues. The CDR3 DNA is TGTGCCACCAGCAGAGAAGGGGGCGGTAATTCACCCCTCCACTTT. Translating it yields CATSREGGGNSPLHF.

The V gene is TRBV15, the J gene TRBJ2-1, with 9 bases fitting TRBD2. V dropped 0 bases and J dropped 3; count of bases not matched to a gene: 6. Germline V lookup: CDR1 LNHNV, CDR2 YYDKDF (reference sequence). This CDR3 contains 17 residues. The CDR3 reads CATSRDTPAGGYNEQFF. In nucleotides, the CDR3 is TGTGCCACCAGCAGAGATACCCCAGCGGGAGGCTACAATGAGCAGTTCTTC.

V usage is TRBV3-1 and J usage is TRBJ2-2; TRBD2 agrees at 12 bases. The CDR3 is 17 amino acids. Losses at the gene ends were 3 bases for V and 4 bases for J; bases not matched to a gene: 6. Germline CDR1 reads LGHDT; CDR2 reads YNNKEL (reference sequence). The CDR3 region has the DNA TGTGCCAGCAGCCATCCCCTAGCGGGAGGGCCCACCGGGGAGCTGTTTTTT. This sequence encodes CASSHPLAGGPTGELFF.

This clonotype was seen ten or more times. This chain links TRBV12-3 or TRBV12-4 with TRBJ2-7; D not certain. The CDR3 covers 14 residues. V dropped 3 bases and J dropped 0 bases, with 9 bases sitting between them. The CDR3 sequence is CASSFRQNSYEQYF. CDR3 nucleotides: TGTGCCAGCAGTTTTCGCCAGAACTCCTACGAGCAGTACTTC.

This clonotype was counted at least ten times. The junction departs from germline at one end; a sequencing error may be responsible. CDR3 in DNA: TGTGCCATCAGTAAGTCTCCCTACGAGCAGTACTTC. Its translation is CAISKSPYEQYF. The V gene is TRBV10-3, the J gene TRBJ2-7; D not certain. The CDR3 has 12 amino acids. From germline, CDR1 is ENHRY and CDR2 SYGVKD.

This clonotype was seen ten or more times. The chain has TRBV6-1 and TRBJ1-2, with 9 bases matching TRBD1. CDR1 and CDR2 from the germline V gene are MNHNS and SASEGT. The CDR3 contains 14 residues. V shed 6 bases and J 0 bases; nucleotides not matched to a gene: 2. The CDR3 DNA is TGTGCCAGCAGGGGACAGGGAGCTAACTATGGCTACACCTTC. Translating it yields CASRGQGANYGYTF.

The chain has TRBV5-1 and TRBJ2-7; TRBD1 aligns across 8 bases. The CDR3 sequence is 16 residues long. Germline-derived CDR1 and CDR2 are SGHRS and YFSETQ. The V gene end was trimmed by 0 bases and the J gene end by 1 base; junction bases not matched to a gene: 6. The CDR3 coding sequence is TGCGCCAGCAGCTTGGATCCCGGGACAGGTTCCTACGAGCAGTACTTC. Translating it yields CASSLDPGTGSYEQYF.

CDR3 in amino acids: CASSYLDSSPLHF. CDR3 bases: TGTGCCAGCAGCTACTTGGACAGTTCACCCCTCCACTTT. J is TRBJ1-6 and V is TRBV7-2; a weak D match, TRBD1 (6 bases). Germline V gives CDR1 SGHTA, CDR2 FQGNSA. V was trimmed by 4 bases and J by 9 bases, leaving 10 bases between them. This CDR3 has 13 amino acids.

The V gene is TRBV20-1, the J gene TRBJ1-2; 7 bases fit TRBD1. The junction had 12 bases not matched to a gene; V was cut back by 6 bases and J by 8 bases. Germline loops: CDR1 DFQATT, CDR2 SNEGSKA (reference sequence). The CDR3 spans 13 residues. The CDR3 sequence is CSATTGMTSGYTF. The DNA for the CDR3 is TGCAGTGCCACGACAGGGATGACTAGCGGCTACACCTTC.

The V call is TRBV9, the J call TRBJ2-7, with TRBD1 matching over 11 bases. Germline CDR1 reads SGDLS; CDR2 reads YYNGEE. The CDR3 loop spans 16 amino acids. V dropped 4 bases and J dropped 0; count of bases not matched to a gene: 6. The CDR3 DNA reads TGTGCCAGCAGCCCCGGACAGGGGGCGATCTCCTACGAGCAGTACTTC. Protein sequence: CASSPGQGAISYEQYF.

The chain couples TRBV7-9 to TRBJ2-3; perhaps TRBD1 as D (7 bases). The CDR3 extends over 16 amino acids. V was pared by 2 bases and J by 3 bases, with 15 bases between. Germline V gene lookup returns CDR1 SEHNR and CDR2 FQNEAQ (reference sequence). The CDR3 nucleotides are TGTGCCAGCAGCTTACACAGGGGAGGTGAAACAGATACGCAGTATTTT. Its protein is CASSLHRGGETDTQYF.